One and the same sample provided the 13 T cell receptor beta chains below, sequenced in a study of beta chain features in type 1 diabetes. Of the isolated RNA, all was reverse transcribed, and so the sequenced material was expressed TCRB transcripts. TCRdb's copy holds only in-frame clones and misses some; the assay was immunoSEQ multiplex PCR. The repertoire holds about 900,000 clones, with roughly a sixth as singletons. The material sequenced was naive CD4+ T cells from blood. The receptors shown here come from a woman younger than 35 in good health.

The chain uses TRBV2 and TRBJ2-2; no definite D call. The CDR3 spans 12 residues. V lost 7 bases, J lost 6 bases, and 9 bases lay in between. Germline lookup yields CDR1 SNHLY and CDR2 FYNNEI. Written as DNA, the CDR3 is TGTGCCAGCATTAACAGTGCCGGGGAGCTGTTTTTT. It translates to CASINSAGELFF.

The chain carries TRBV6-1 and TRBJ2-5; D unresolved. Per germline, CDR1 MNHNS and CDR2 SASEGT. The CDR3 sequence is 13 residues long. The V end lost 4 bases, the J end lost 5 bases, and 11 bases lay between the germline ends. DNA of the CDR3: TGTGCCAGCAGTGTAAACTCCGGGGAGACCCAGTACTTC. Protein: CASSVNSGETQYF.

The chain links TRBV25-1 to TRBJ1-2, with D unresolved. Germline values: CDR1 MGHDK, CDR2 SYGVNS. V was clipped by 4 bases and J by 0 bases, with 6 bases between them. The CDR3 is 13 residues long. CDR3 loop: CASSGSSNYGYTF. CDR3 coding DNA: TGTGCCAGCAGTGGGTCGTCTAACTATGGCTACACCTTC.

The V and J genes are TRBV28 and TRBJ2-7, with 11 bases that match TRBD2. CDR1 and CDR2 from the germline V gene are MDHEN and SYDVKM. This CDR3 has 16 residues. V gave up 3 bases and J gave up 0 bases; unmatched junction bases: 4. The CDR3 loop is CASSFSGTSGSYEQYF. In nucleotides, the CDR3 is TGTGCCAGCAGTTTCTCCGGGACTAGCGGCTCCTACGAGCAGTACTTC.

This clone was recorded a few times. The chain couples TRBV11-2 to TRBJ1-4; D ambiguous. V dropped 6 bases and J dropped 8 bases, with 10 bases sitting between them. Germline CDR1 reads SGHAT; CDR2 reads FQNNGV. This CDR3 comprises 12 residues. This CDR3 is CASSSNSEKLFF. DNA of the CDR3: TGTGCCAGCAGTTCCAACTCGGAAAAACTGTTTTTT.

A few counts support this clone. V gene TRBV7-3 combines with J gene TRBJ2-1; 9 nucleotides match TRBD2. The CDR3 spans 14 residues. Per the germline V gene, CDR1 is SGHTA and CDR2 is FQGTGA. V shed 4 bases and J 8 bases; nucleotides not matched to a gene: 6. The CDR3 here is CASSSSGTSYEQFF. DNA for the CDR3: TGTGCCAGCAGCTCGTCCGGGACTAGCTATGAGCAGTTCTTC.

This clone was counted only a few times. The CDR3 coding sequence is TGTGCCAGCAGTTACAAAATTCCCGTGACCCAGTACTTC. Residues: CASSYKIPVTQYF. The chain recombines TRBV28 with TRBJ2-5; no clear D gene. Germline V gene lookup returns CDR1 MDHEN and CDR2 SYDVKM. V lost 4 bases and J 7 bases, leaving 13 bases between the germline ends. The CDR3 consists of 13 residues.

The table lists this clone with a few counts. The chain uses TRBV9 and TRBJ2-1; 11 bases are a match to TRBD1. Germline V gene lookup returns CDR1 SGDLS and CDR2 YYNGEE. The CDR3 is 16 residues long. With 4 bases clipped from V and 3 bases from J, the junction kept 6 bases outside the gene matches. Here the CDR3 reads CASSTRTGGGYNEQFF. The CDR3 coding sequence is TGTGCCAGCAGCACCCGGACAGGGGGCGGCTACAATGAGCAGTTCTTC.

This clone has more than one count but fewer than ten. The V and J genes are TRBV7-8 and TRBJ1-5; TRBD1 agrees at 8 bases. Per germline, CDR1 SGHVS and CDR2 FQNEAQ. There are 21 residues in the CDR3. The V gene end was trimmed by 1 base and the J gene end by 2 bases; junction bases not matched to a gene: 19. CDR3 nucleotide sequence: TGTGCCAGCAGCTTAGTGGTTCGTTGGACAGGGTCAGGAGTGGGCAATCAGCCCCAGCATTTT. Translation gives CASSLVVRWTGSGVGNQPQHF.

This clone was seen a handful of times. V usage is TRBV28 and J usage is TRBJ2-1; D unclear. This CDR3 spans 12 amino acids. V gave up 6 bases and J gave up 12 bases, with 15 bases separating them. Per the germline V gene, CDR1 is MDHEN and CDR2 is SYDVKM. The CDR3: CASSYYIDRQFF. CDR3 nucleotide sequence: TGTGCCAGCAGCTATTACATCGATCGGCAGTTCTTC.

This clone came up a few times. The V and J genes are TRBV15 and TRBJ2-3; the D gene is possibly TRBD1 (6 bases). Germline loops: CDR1 LNHNV, CDR2 YYDKDF (reference sequence). Trimming stripped 1 base from V and 3 bases from J, with 14 bases between. The CDR3 extends over 16 amino acids. The CDR3, as DNA: TGTGCCACCAGCAGAGCCCGGGACACGGAAACAGATACGCAGTATTTT. It is translated as CATSRARDTETDTQYF. The full variable domain, in which reference TRBV15 and TRBJ2-3 provide the parts outside the CDR3, is DAMVIQNPRYQVTQFGKPVTLSCSQTLNHNVMYWYQQKSSQAPKLLFHYYDKDFNNEADTPDNFQSRRPNTSFCFLDIRSPGLGDTAMYLCATSRARDTETDTQYFGPGTRLTVL.

In this sample, this clone turned up a few times. The chain has TRBV5-1 and TRBJ2-7, with a tentative D call TRBD1 (6 bases). Trimming cost V 5 bases and J 5 bases, with 17 bases left between them. The CDR3 is 14 residues long. Germline V gene lookup returns CDR1 SGHRS and CDR2 YFSETQ. For the CDR3, the DNA is TGCGCCAGCAGAGCTCTTACAGGGTTTAACGAGCAGTACTTC. Protein: CASRALTGFNEQYF.

This clone appeared a single time. The V gene is TRBV6-6, the J gene TRBJ1-5, with D unresolved. The V gene lost 5 bases and the J gene lost 5 bases, with 7 bases spanning the gap. Germline V lookup: CDR1 MNHNY, CDR2 SVGAGI (reference sequence). This CDR3 has 12 residues. CDR3 nucleotides: TGTGCCAGCAGTGCGACCGATCAGCCCCAGCATTTT. Amino acid sequence: CASSATDQPQHF.